These 23 T cell receptor beta chains share one sample of origin, sequenced in a study of CD8+CD57+ T cells in acquired aplastic anemia. Patients included in sequencing had previously demonstrated CD8+CD57+ cell expansion by flow cytometry. Genomic DNA was employed as the template in profiling TCR beta VDJ and CDR3. TCRdb reprocessed the reads with MiXCR, giving one entry per CDR3 protein. Altogether roughly 160,000 distinct CDR3 sequences are present, roughly 48% being singletons, with the ten largest covering 2.5% to 3.5%. Input material: sorted CD4+, CD8+, or CD8+CD57+ T cells (not recorded which) from PBMCs. The receptors derive from a human donor with aplastic anemia.

V and J are TRBV7-3 and TRBJ1-2; possibly TRBD1 for D (5 bases). The CDR3 has 16 residues. The V and J ends lost 0 bases and 7 bases respectively, with 18 bases between them. Germline V lookup: CDR1 SGHTA, CDR2 FQGTGA. This CDR3 is CASSLTGGDRRSGYTF. In DNA form, the CDR3 reads TGTGCCAGCAGCTTAACGGGAGGTGACAGACGGAGTGGCTACACCTTC.

The CDR3 DNA reads as TGCAGCGTCTGGACTTCTCCCTACAATGAGCAGTTCTTC. It encodes CSVWTSPYNEQFF. The J gene is TRBJ2-1, the V gene TRBV29-1, with D possibly being TRBD2 (5 bases). The CDR3 covers 13 residues. V shed 6 bases and J shed 2 bases, with 11 bases lying between them. Per the germline V gene, CDR1 is SQVTM and CDR2 is ANQGSEA.

This clonotype was counted between two and nine times. The V call is TRBV4-3, the J call TRBJ2-4; a weak D match, TRBD2 (6 bases). In germline, CDR1 is LGHNA, CDR2 YSLEER. The CDR3 spans 17 residues. The ends were cut back, 0 bases at V and 0 bases at J, with 12 bases in the middle. The CDR3 nucleotides read TGCGCCAGCAGCCAAGAGTCCGTGGGACTAGCCAAAAACATTCAGTACTTC. Protein sequence: CASSQESVGLAKNIQYF.

Comments on this clonotype: A much larger clone differs by one base, so this may be a read error. The chain has TRBV4-3 and TRBJ2-2; D perhaps matches TRBD1 (5 bases). The V gene's germline CDR1 is LGHNA and CDR2 YSLEER. CDR3 length: 13 residues. CDR3 residues: CANSQEGAGELFF. The CDR3, as DNA: TGCGCCAACAGCCAAGAAGGGGCCGGGGAGCTGTTTTTT.

This clonotype appeared a few times. The chain combines TRBV27 with TRBJ2-2; D gene ambiguous. V lost 2 bases to trimming and J lost 2 bases, with 6 bases between them. The germline gives CDR1 MNHEY, CDR2 SMNVEV (reference sequence). CDR3 length equals 14 residues. CDR3 nucleotides: TGTGCCAGCAGTTTAACGAGAAACACCGGGGAGCTGTTTTTT. Amino acid sequence: CASSLTRNTGELFF.

This clonotype was detected a few times. This rearrangement joins TRBV6-5 to TRBJ1-4; the D is unclear. Trimming took 3 bases from V and 9 from J, leaving 14 bases between them. The V gene's germline CDR1 is MNHEY and CDR2 SVGAGI. The CDR3 is 14 residues long. Written as DNA, the CDR3 is TGTGCCAGCAGTTATCAGGCAAGGGATAAAAAACTGTTTTTT. It yields the protein CASSYQARDKKLFF.

This clonotype was detected many times. V is TRBV30 and J is TRBJ2-7; no firm D call. The germline V and J ends were trimmed by 0 bases and 6 bases, with 12 bases remaining between them. CDR1 is GTSNPN, CDR2 SVGIG, per germline (reference sequence). This CDR3 is built from 13 residues. CDR3 in amino acids: CAWSVRVAGEQYF. As DNA, the CDR3 is TGTGCCTGGAGTGTTCGTGTAGCCGGCGAGCAGTACTTC.

The rearrangement links TRBV5-6 to TRBJ2-5, with 8 bases matching TRBD2. The CDR3 consists of 15 residues. The germline CDR1 and CDR2 sequences are SGHDT and YYEEEE. The trim removed 2 bases at V and 0 bases at J, leaving 3 bases unmatched. This CDR3 reads CASSFGGGHQETQYF. CDR3 DNA: TGTGCCAGCAGCTTCGGCGGGGGGCACCAAGAGACCCAGTACTTC.

This clonotype was detected ten times or more. The gene calls are TRBV12-3 or TRBV12-4 and TRBJ2-1, with 8 bases identical to TRBD2. Trimming removed 5 bases from V and 0 bases from J; junction bases left unmatched: 6. CDR3 length: 16 residues. CDR3 amino acids: CASSTLAGSSYNEQFF. CDR3 DNA: TGTGCCAGCAGTACTTTAGCGGGGTCCTCCTACAATGAGCAGTTCTTC.

This clonotype was counted at least ten times. The chain links TRBV5-1 to TRBJ2-2; 9 nucleotides agree with TRBD1. Trimming took 3 bases from V and 2 from J; bases not matched to a gene: 2. The CDR3 is 15 amino acids. CDR1 SGHRS and CDR2 YFSETQ come from the germline V gene. The CDR3 coding sequence is TGCGCCAGCAGCTCGGACAGGGGAAACACCGGGGAGCTGTTTTTT. Protein product: CASSSDRGNTGELFF.

The chain uses TRBV5-1 and TRBJ2-7, with 14 bases identical to TRBD2. In germline, CDR1 is SGHRS, CDR2 YFSETQ. The CDR3 runs 16 residues. J lost 3 bases, V lost 4 bases, and 6 bases had no gene match. The CDR3 reads CASSRGLAGGYYEQYF. For the CDR3, the DNA is TGCGCCAGCAGCCGAGGACTAGCGGGGGGATACTACGAGCAGTACTTC.

There are a few counts of this clonotype. The chain carries TRBV6-1 and TRBJ1-4, with D possibly TRBD1 on 5 matching bases. The CDR3 sequence is 15 residues long. The V gene lost 2 bases and the J gene lost 6 bases, with 13 bases spanning the gap. The germline V gene encodes CDR1 MNHNS and CDR2 SASEGT. Here the CDR3 DNA reads TGTGCCAGCAGTGAACGCGCGGGACGTTATGAAAAACTGTTTTTT. Encoded protein: CASSERAGRYEKLFF.

CDR3 nucleotide sequence: TGCAGCGTTGGTCCCGGGACTAGCGGGTGGCCGGATACGCAGTATTTT. It codes for CSVGPGTSGWPDTQYF. The chain has TRBV29-1 and TRBJ2-3, with 12 bases fitting TRBD2. This CDR3 has 16 residues. V shed 4 bases, J shed 6 bases, and the junction held 11 bases outside the gene matches. Germline assignment: CDR1 SQVTM and CDR2 ANQGSEA.

Comment on this clonotype: This may arise from a read error, as a much more abundant clone is one base away. The chain is built from TRBV6-2 or TRBV6-3 and TRBJ1-1; TRBD1 matches at 8 bases. Per germline, CDR1 MNHEY and CDR2 SVGEGT. The V gene end was trimmed by 4 bases and the J gene end by 10 bases; junction bases not matched to a gene: 8. The CDR3 has 13 residues. CDR3 DNA sequence: TGTGCCAGCAGTTCGGTACAGGGGGAATCAGCTTTCTTT. Protein product: CASSSVQGESAFF.

This clonotype has ten or more counts. This CDR3 is CATSGLAGGGNEQFF. The CDR3 region has the DNA TGTGCCACCAGCGGTCTAGCGGGAGGTGGTAATGAGCAGTTCTTC. This sequence joins TRBV15 and TRBJ2-1; 11 positions match TRBD2. CDR3 length equals 15 residues. Germline V CDR1 and CDR2: LNHNV, YYDKDF (reference sequence). The trim removed 5 bases at V and 7 bases at J, leaving 7 bases unmatched.

This clonotype was recorded at least ten times. This chain links TRBV20-1 with TRBJ2-2; TRBD1 matches 9 bases. The CDR3 covers 16 residues. Germline V gene lookup returns CDR1 DFQATT and CDR2 SNEGSKA (reference sequence). V gave up 0 bases and J gave up 5 bases; unmatched junction bases: 7. The CDR3 region is CSARDRGTGTTGELFF. CDR3 DNA sequence: TGCAGTGCTAGAGATAGAGGGACAGGGACGACCGGGGAGCTGTTTTTT.

Ten or more counts support this clonotype. CDR3 sequence: CASSESGRSYNEQFF. The DNA of the CDR3 is TGTGCCAGCAGTGAAAGCGGGCGGTCCTACAATGAGCAGTTCTTC. V usage is TRBV2 and J usage is TRBJ2-1; maybe TRBD2 (6 bases). Germline V lookup: CDR1 SNHLY, CDR2 FYNNEI. The CDR3 is made up of 15 amino acids. The V end lost 2 bases, the J end lost 1 base, and 9 bases lay between the germline ends.

The rearrangement uses TRBV2 and TRBJ1-1; D is unclear. The V gene lost 1 base and the J gene lost 0 bases, with 6 bases spanning the gap. The CDR3 runs 14 residues. The germline V gene has CDR1 SNHLY and CDR2 FYNNEI. The CDR3 spells CASSEGRVNTEAFF. As DNA, the CDR3 is TGTGCCAGCAGTGAAGGACGGGTGAACACTGAAGCTTTCTTT.

This clonotype has only a few counts. The V gene is TRBV20-1, the J gene TRBJ1-5, with D maybe TRBD1 (5 bases). Germline CDR1 reads DFQATT; CDR2 reads SNEGSKA (reference sequence). The CDR3 covers 13 residues. Trimming left V 2 bases short and J 4 bases short, with 9 bases between. DNA of the CDR3: TGCAGTGCTAGAATTGGGGGAAATCAGCCCCAGCATTTT. It is translated as CSARIGGNQPQHF.

The chain has TRBV29-1 and TRBJ2-5, with unresolved D. CDR3 size: 13 residues. V was clipped by 4 bases and J by 5 bases, with 14 bases between them. CDR1 SQVTM and CDR2 ANQGSEA come from the germline V gene. The CDR3 spells CSVVSVLHETQYF. The CDR3 nucleotides read TGCAGCGTTGTGAGTGTGCTTCACGAGACCCAGTACTTC.

The V call is TRBV15, the J call TRBJ2-3; 7 nucleotides align to TRBD2. The J segment lost 6 bases and the V segment lost 6 bases, leaving 6 bases of the junction unmatched. The CDR3 spans 13 residues. Per germline, CDR1 LNHNV and CDR2 YYDKDF (reference sequence). CDR3 sequence reads: CATSRGRADTQYF. The CDR3 nucleotides are TGTGCCACCAGTCGGGGGAGGGCCGATACGCAGTATTTT. Variable domain in full (rest from reference TRBV15 and TRBJ2-3): DAMVIQNPRYQVTQFGKPVTLSCSQTLNHNVMYWYQQKSSQAPKLLFHYYDKDFNNEADTPDNFQSRRPNTSFCFLDIRSPGLGDTAMYLCATSRGRADTQYFGPGTRLTVL.

The rearrangement joins TRBV20-1 to TRBJ2-5; TRBD2 is a possible D gene (5 bases). CDR3 length: 12 amino acids. Germline V CDR1 and CDR2: DFQATT, SNEGSKA (reference sequence). Trimming stripped 6 bases from V and 4 bases from J, with 12 bases between. The CDR3 sequence is CSAPLGSETQYF. The CDR3 DNA follows: TGCAGTGCCCCACTAGGGTCAGAGACCCAGTACTTC.

This clonotype has at least ten counts. J is TRBJ1-1 and V is TRBV25-1; 8 bases fit TRBD1. This CDR3 is built from 16 residues. The V segment lost 6 bases and the J segment 0 bases; nucleotides outside the gene matches: 9. Germline V gives CDR1 MGHDK, CDR2 SYGVNS. In DNA form, the CDR3 reads TGTGCCAGCAGGCCCCCGGGACAGGTAGTGAACACTGAAGCTTTCTTT. It codes for CASRPPGQVVNTEAFF.